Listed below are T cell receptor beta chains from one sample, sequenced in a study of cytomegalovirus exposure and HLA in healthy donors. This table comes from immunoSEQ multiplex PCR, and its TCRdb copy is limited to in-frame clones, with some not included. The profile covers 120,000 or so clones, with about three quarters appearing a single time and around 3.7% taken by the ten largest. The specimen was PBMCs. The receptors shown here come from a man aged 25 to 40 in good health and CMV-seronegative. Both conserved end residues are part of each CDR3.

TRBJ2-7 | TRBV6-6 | CASSPRTGKSYEQYF
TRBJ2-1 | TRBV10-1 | CASSSGTSGLLEQFF
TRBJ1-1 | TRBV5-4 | CASSSQGMNTEAFF
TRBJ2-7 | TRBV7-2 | CASSLRGDRTYEQYF
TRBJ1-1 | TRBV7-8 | CASSIQANTEAFF
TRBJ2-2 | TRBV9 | CASSVDLPGVGELFF
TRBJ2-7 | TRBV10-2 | CASRQGVYEQYF
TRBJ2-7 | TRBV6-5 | CASSNRQSSYEQYF
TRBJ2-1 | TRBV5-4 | CASSRTGDGEQFF
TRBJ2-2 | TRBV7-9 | CASSPAGESFGELFF
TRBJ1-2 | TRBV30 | CAWSRPGEWGYGYTF
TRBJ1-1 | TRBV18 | CASSLGLGADTEAFF
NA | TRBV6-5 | CASSQSPGSYEQYF
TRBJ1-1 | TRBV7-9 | CASSSYAGGNTEAFF
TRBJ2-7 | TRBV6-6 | CASSSTGEQYF
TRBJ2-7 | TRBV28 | CASSLGTGRAREQYF
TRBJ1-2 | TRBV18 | CASSPLETGKFEGYTF
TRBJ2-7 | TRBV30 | CAWSRQGPYEQYF
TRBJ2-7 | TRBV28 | CAGSGGTYEQYF
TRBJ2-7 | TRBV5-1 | CASSPLGVYEQYF
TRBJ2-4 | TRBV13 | CASSSLAGETAKNIQYF
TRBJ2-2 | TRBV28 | CASTAPGDPGELFF
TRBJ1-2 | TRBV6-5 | CASRVGQGNYGYTF
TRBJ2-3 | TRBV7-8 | CASSLGGTSGDSDTQYF
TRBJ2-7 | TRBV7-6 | CASSPAGSGEQYF
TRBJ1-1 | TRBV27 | CASRLSSLNTEAFF
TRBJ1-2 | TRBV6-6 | CASRQGAANYGYTF
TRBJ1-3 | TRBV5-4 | CASSLMSGPGNTIYF
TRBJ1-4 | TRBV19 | CASSTKDTNEKLFF
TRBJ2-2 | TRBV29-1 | CSATDRATTGELFF
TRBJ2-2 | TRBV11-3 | CASTITTTGVYPGELFF
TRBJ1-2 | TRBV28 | CASSLLRGIGYTF
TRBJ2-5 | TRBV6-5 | CASSYKAGGPETQYF
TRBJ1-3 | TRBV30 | CAWRGTGMSSGNTIYF
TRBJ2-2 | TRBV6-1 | CASSVSGGGGELFF
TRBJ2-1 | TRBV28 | CASRQGLHDEQFF
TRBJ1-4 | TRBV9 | CASSLGQGGEKLFF
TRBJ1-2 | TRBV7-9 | CASSLEGRSYGYTF
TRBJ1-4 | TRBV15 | CATSRDRRSNEKLFF